What follows are 32 T cell receptor beta chains derived from one specimen sequenced in a study of T cell responses to AZD1222 COVID-19 vaccine. Profiled with immunoSEQ multiplex PCR; TCRdb holds only in-frame clones, not every one. The table shows 94,000 or so clones, with roughly 87% occurring only once. The sample was peripheral blood, taken on day 0 of AZD1222 vaccination. The receptors shown here come from an adult in good health.

The chain is built from TRBV5-1 and TRBJ2-2; a weak D match, TRBD2 (5 bases). Looked up from germline, CDR1 is SGHRS and CDR2 is YFSETQ. Trimming removed 3 bases at V and 5 bases at J, with 11 bases between. The CDR3 contains 14 residues. CDR3: CASSSDGGTGELFF. The CDR3 bases are TGCGCCAGCAGCTCCGACGGAGGTACCGGGGAGCTGTTTTTT. Filled out from reference TRBV5-1 and TRBJ2-2, the complete variable domain reads KAGVTQTPRYLIKTRGQQVTLSCSPISGHRSVSWYQQTPGQGLQFLFEYFSETQRNKGNFPGRFSGRQFSNSRSEMNVSTLELGDSALYLCASSSDGGTGELFFGEGSRLTVL.

The chain recombines TRBV6-5 with TRBJ2-7; TRBD1 aligns across 9 bases. Germline values: CDR1 MNHEY, CDR2 SVGAGI. This CDR3 comprises 14 residues. J was trimmed by 5 bases and V by 6 bases; bases with no gene match: 8. CDR3 region: CASSSGTGYHEQYF. CDR3 nucleotides: TGTGCCAGCAGCTCCGGGACAGGGTACCACGAGCAGTACTTC.

The CDR3 bases are TGTGCCAGCAGCGTGGGGCCCAGGGCCGCTAGCACAGATACGCAGTATTTT. This encodes CASSVGPRAASTDTQYF. This sequence joins TRBV9 and TRBJ2-3; TRBD1 is a possible D gene (5 bases). CDR3 length: 17 residues. The germline CDR1 and CDR2 sequences are SGDLS and YYNGEE. V lost 2 bases and J 0 bases, leaving 16 bases between the germline ends.

The CDR3 DNA is TGCGCCAGCAGTGATACCCGGGCGGATGGCTACACCTTC. This sequence encodes CASSDTRADGYTF. The chain joins TRBV10-2 to TRBJ1-2; no clear D gene. CDR3 size: 13 residues. Trimming cost V 3 bases and J 6 bases, with 11 bases left between them. Germline lookup yields CDR1 WSHSY and CDR2 SAAADI.

In the case of this clone: The sample carries other DNA sequences with the same CDR3. V gene TRBV4-1 combines with J gene TRBJ1-5; D gene unclear. The germline V gene has CDR1 MGHRA and CDR2 YSYEKL. V was clipped by 0 bases and J by 4 bases, with 7 bases between them. The CDR3 is 14 amino acids. This chain's CDR3 is CASSQDGRNQPQHF. The CDR3 nucleotides are TGCGCCAGCAGCCAAGACGGCAGAAATCAGCCCCAGCATTTT.

This sequence joins TRBV10-3 and TRBJ1-4; perhaps TRBD1 as D (6 bases). CDR1 is ENHRY and CDR2 is SYGVKD in the germline V gene. With 4 bases removed from V and 1 base from J, the gap between germline ends came to 10 bases. The CDR3 runs 15 residues. In DNA form, the CDR3 reads TGTGCCATCAGTGGGGTAGGGGGAACTAATGAAAAACTGTTTTTT. It is translated as CAISGVGGTNEKLFF.

The rearrangement links TRBV28 to TRBJ2-6; TRBD1 aligns across 7 bases. Per germline, CDR1 MDHEN and CDR2 SYDVKM. With 5 bases clipped from V and 0 bases from J, the junction kept 4 bases outside the gene matches. The CDR3 contains 16 residues. The CDR3 loop is CASSIGTDSGANVLTF. CDR3 nucleotides: TGTGCCAGCAGTATAGGGACAGACTCTGGGGCCAACGTCCTGACTTTC.

The rearrangement uses TRBV4-2 and TRBJ1-2; D possibly corresponds to TRBD1 (6 bases). Per germline, CDR1 LGHNA and CDR2 YNFKEQ. The V end lost 0 bases, the J end lost 4 bases, and 9 bases lay between the germline ends. This CDR3 contains 14 residues. The CDR3 nucleotides read TGTGCCAGCAGCCAAGATCAGGGGCTCTATGGCTACACCTTC. As protein: CASSQDQGLYGYTF.

The chain joins TRBV6-1 to TRBJ2-3; D possibly corresponds to TRBD2 (6 bases). The CDR3 loop spans 15 amino acids. Germline V gene sequence: CDR1 MNHNS, CDR2 SASEGT. V shed 3 bases and J shed 0 bases, with 10 bases lying between them. DNA of the CDR3: TGTGCCAGCAGTGACGAGCGGGCAAGCACAGATACGCAGTATTTT. Amino acid sequence: CASSDERASTDTQYF.

The chain combines TRBV29-1 with TRBJ1-2; 9 bases are a match to TRBD1. V lost 7 bases, J lost 7 bases, and 10 bases stayed unmatched. Germline CDR1 reads SQVTM; CDR2 reads ANQGSEA. The CDR3 has 13 residues. The CDR3 DNA reads as TGCAGCGCACTACAGGGGGCGTCCGCTGGCTACACCTTC. This gives the protein CSALQGASAGYTF.

The chain uses TRBV30 and TRBJ1-5; D gene ambiguous. The CDR3 length is 14 residues. V was pared by 0 bases and J by 3 bases, with 9 bases between. Germline CDR1 and CDR2: GTSNPN and SVGIG (reference sequence). This chain's CDR3 is CAWSVGTYNQPQHF. The CDR3 nucleotides read TGTGCCTGGAGTGTAGGAACGTACAATCAGCCCCAGCATTTT. The full variable domain, completed using reference TRBV30 and TRBJ1-5, is SQTIHQWPATLVQPVGSPLSLECTVEGTSNPNLYWYRQAAGRGLQLLFYSVGIGQISSEVPQNLSASRPQDRQFILSSKKLLLSDSGFYLCAWSVGTYNQPQHFGDGTRLSIL.

This chain connects TRBV28 to TRBJ2-5, with 9 bases fitting TRBD2. V was clipped by 7 bases and J by 4 bases; unmatched bases: 10. The germline gives CDR1 MDHEN, CDR2 SYDVKM. The CDR3 totals 15 residues. The CDR3, as DNA: TGTGCCAGCACTTCTCCTAGCGGGGCGGCAGAGACCCAGTACTTC. Translated, it gives CASTSPSGAAETQYF.

The V call is TRBV2, the J call TRBJ2-7, with 8 bases identical to TRBD1. From germline, CDR1 is SNHLY and CDR2 FYNNEI. This CDR3 is built from 15 residues. With 3 bases clipped from V and 3 bases from J, the junction kept 7 bases outside the gene matches. CDR3 loop: CASSDWPTGDYEQYF. CDR3 coding DNA: TGTGCCAGCAGTGATTGGCCGACAGGGGACTACGAGCAGTACTTC.

The chain has TRBV6-5 and TRBJ2-6, with D unresolved. Trimming stripped 6 bases from V and 1 base from J, with 10 bases between. This CDR3 is 15 amino acids long. Germline-derived CDR1 and CDR2 are MNHEY and SVGAGI. CDR3 amino acids: CASRPQPSGANVLTF. The CDR3 nucleotides are TGTGCCAGCAGACCACAGCCATCTGGGGCCAACGTCCTGACTTTC.

V usage is TRBV6-2 or TRBV6-3 and J usage is TRBJ1-1; D not certain. CDR3 length: 13 residues. V gave up 2 bases and J gave up 8 bases, with 12 bases separating them. Germline CDR1 reads MNHEY; CDR2 reads SVGEGT. The CDR3 spells CASSYEDPREAFF. CDR3 sequence (DNA): TGTGCCAGCAGTTACGAAGATCCCCGCGAAGCTTTCTTT.

The chain has TRBV3-1 (or the pseudogene TRBV3-2) and TRBJ2-2, with 9 bases matching TRBD2. The CDR3 has 17 amino acids. Germline CDR1 is LGHDT and CDR2 is YNNKEL (reference sequence). V dropped 4 bases and J dropped 5; count of bases not matched to a gene: 11. CDR3 amino acids: CASSPGLAPGGTGELFF. The CDR3 DNA follows: TGTGCCAGCAGCCCTGGACTAGCGCCGGGAGGAACCGGGGAGCTGTTTTTT.

This clone appeared a few times. The rearrangement joins TRBV18 to TRBJ2-2, with D tentatively TRBD1 or TRBD2 (7 bases each). V was trimmed by 3 bases and J by 0 bases, leaving 17 bases between them. The germline gives CDR1 KGHSH, CDR2 LQKENI. The CDR3 contains 18 residues. The CDR3 DNA reads as TGTGCCAGCTCACCGCGCAGGGAGGGGGCGTCGAACACCGGGGAGCTGTTTTTT. As protein: CASSPRREGASNTGELFF. Using reference TRBV18 and TRBJ2-2 for the parts outside the CDR3, the full variable domain is NAGVMQNPRHLVRRRGQEARLRCSPMKGHSHVYWYRQLPEEGLKFMVYLQKENIIDESGMPKERFSAEFPKEGPSILRIQQVVRGDSAAYFCASSPRREGASNTGELFFGEGSRLTVL.

The chain couples TRBV24-1 to TRBJ2-7; TRBD1 aligns across 8 bases. The CDR3 is 15 amino acids. The germline V gene has CDR1 KGHDR and CDR2 SFDVKD. The V segment lost 11 bases and the J segment 5 bases; nucleotides outside the gene matches: 16. The CDR3 here is CANTLRQTGVHEQYF. DNA for the CDR3: TGTGCCAACACGCTCCGTCAGACAGGGGTACACGAGCAGTACTTC.

The V and J genes are TRBV28 and TRBJ2-7; 12 nucleotides line up with TRBD2. After removal of 4 bases from V and 2 bases from J, the junction contained 6 bases not matched to a gene. The CDR3 is 16 residues long. Per germline, CDR1 MDHEN and CDR2 SYDVKM. The CDR3 reads CASSYGTSGGTYEQYF. CDR3 coding DNA: TGTGCCAGCAGTTATGGTACTAGCGGGGGGACCTACGAGCAGTACTTC.

The genes are TRBV4-3 and TRBJ2-5, with a possible D match to TRBD2 (5 bases). The CDR3 totals 12 residues. The V and J ends lost 1 base and 9 bases respectively, with 9 bases between them. CDR1 and CDR2 from the germline V gene are LGHNA and YSLEER. CDR3 bases: TGCGCCAGCAGCCAAGGATACGGGGCCCAGTACTTC. Its translation: CASSQGYGAQYF.

This clone was counted a single time. The chain carries TRBV6-5 and TRBJ1-2; D might be TRBD1 (6 bases). CDR1 and CDR2 (germline): MNHEY, SVGAGI. The CDR3 is 14 residues long. Trimming cost V 5 bases and J 4 bases, with 14 bases left between them. The CDR3 DNA is TGTGCCAGCAGTAAGCGAGGACAGTCCTATGGCTACACCTTC. Translation gives CASSKRGQSYGYTF.

The chain uses TRBV21-1 and TRBJ1-2; no check of the table's D call, TRBD1, against the DNA was made. TRBV21-1 has pseudogene status. The CDR3 contains 15 residues. The CDR3 nucleotides read TGTGCCAGCAGCAATGAGACAAAATCCGGCTATGGCTACACCTTC. Translated: CASSNETKSGYGYTF.

This chain links TRBV7-8 with TRBJ2-1, with 7 bases that match TRBD1. The V segment lost 7 bases and the J segment 5 bases; nucleotides outside the gene matches: 8. The length of the CDR3 is 14 residues. Germline V gives CDR1 SGHVS, CDR2 FQNEAQ. The CDR3: CASNAWDRNNEQFF. CDR3 DNA: TGTGCCAGCAACGCCTGGGACAGAAACAATGAGCAGTTCTTC.

The genes are TRBV27 and TRBJ1-2, with D uncertain. Germline V gene sequence: CDR1 MNHEY, CDR2 SMNVEV (reference sequence). The CDR3 has 13 residues. Trimming cost V 2 bases and J 6 bases, with 10 bases left between them. The CDR3 nucleotides are TGTGCCAGCAGTTTAGGTGGCCCCGATGGCTACACCTTC. Its translation: CASSLGGPDGYTF.

The chain employs TRBV19 and TRBJ1-2; unclear D gene. The CDR3 runs 13 residues. Germline V gives CDR1 LNHDA, CDR2 SQIVND (reference sequence). Trimming took 6 bases from V and 4 from J, leaving 12 bases between them. CDR3 region: CASSLVLGYGYTF. The CDR3 DNA reads TGTGCCAGTAGCCTAGTGTTGGGCTATGGCTACACCTTC.

The chain couples TRBV7-8 to TRBJ2-5, with a tentative D call TRBD1 (5 bases). V was clipped by 1 base and J by 4 bases, with 7 bases between them. Germline CDR1 and CDR2: SGHVS and FQNEAQ. CDR3 length equals 13 residues. This CDR3 reads CASSLGQRETQYF. The DNA of the CDR3 is TGTGCCAGCAGCTTAGGACAGAGAGAGACCCAGTACTTC. Full variable domain (outside the CDR3, taken from reference TRBV7-8 and TRBJ2-5): GAGVSQSPRYKVAKRGQDVALRCDPISGHVSLFWYQQALGQGPEFLTYFQNEAQLDKSGLPSDRFFAERPEGSVSTLKIQRTQQEDSAVYLCASSLGQRETQYFGPGTRLLVL.

The CDR3 coding sequence is TGTGCCAGCAGTGAATGGGCCGATTTGCTGTTTTTT. It translates to CASSEWADLLFF. The chain carries TRBV2 and TRBJ1-4; D call uncertain. Deletions cut 2 bases from V and 14 bases from J, with 12 bases between. The CDR3 is 12 amino acids. Germline V gene lookup returns CDR1 SNHLY and CDR2 FYNNEI.

The chain is built from TRBV9 and TRBJ2-7; D ambiguous. Trimming took off 0 bases at V and 2 bases at J, with 9 bases between the two ends. Germline values: CDR1 SGDLS, CDR2 YYNGEE. CDR3 size: 14 residues. The CDR3 sequence: CASSVEGSPYEQYF. The CDR3 DNA sequence: TGTGCCAGCAGCGTAGAAGGCAGCCCCTACGAGCAGTACTTC.

This chain links TRBV7-3 with TRBJ1-1, with D perhaps TRBD1 (6 bases). There are 16 residues in the CDR3. V was clipped by 5 bases and J by 0 bases, with 16 bases between them. Looked up from germline, CDR1 is SGHTA and CDR2 is FQGTGA. The CDR3 reads CASSPRGGGMNTEAFF. DNA for the CDR3: TGTGCCAGCAGCCCTCGTGGAGGGGGAATGAACACTGAAGCTTTCTTT.

The rearrangement joins TRBV12-3 or TRBV12-4 to TRBJ1-2; D gene uncertain. The V end lost 2 bases, the J end lost 6 bases, and 10 bases lay between the germline ends. There are 13 residues in the CDR3. CDR3 nucleotide sequence: TGTGCCAGCAGTTTATCCCGCCCGGATGGCTACACCTTC. Protein sequence: CASSLSRPDGYTF.

The genes are TRBV5-1 and TRBJ2-3; 7 nucleotides align to TRBD2. V lost 4 bases and J lost 6; bases outside the gene matches: 8. Germline V gene data show CDR1 as SGHRS and CDR2 as YFSETQ. This CDR3 contains 14 residues. CDR3 sequence (DNA): TGCGCCAGCAGCGGGAGGGAGTTGATGGATACGCAGTATTTT. Encoded protein: CASSGRELMDTQYF.

This sequence joins TRBV30 and TRBJ1-5; the D is unclear. V was pared by 2 bases and J by 7 bases, with 12 bases between. The CDR3 has 13 residues. Germline V lookup: CDR1 GTSNPN, CDR2 SVGIG (reference sequence). The CDR3 region is CAWSPGTGQPQHF. The CDR3 nucleotides read TGTGCCTGGAGTCCAGGAACGGGGCAGCCCCAGCATTTT.